The source of this T cell receptor beta chain is a study of T cell responses to AZD1222 COVID-19 vaccine. Produced via immunoSEQ multiplex PCR; TCRdb's table is partial and in-frame only. The data hold under 130,000 clones, with roughly 91% observed a single time. This CDR3 contains 17 residues. J lost 5 bases, V lost 2 bases, and 11 bases had no gene match. Germline V CDR1 and CDR2: MGHRA, YSYEKL. The V gene is TRBV4-1, the J gene TRBJ2-5; 10 positions agree with TRBD2. This clonotype was obtained from an adult in good health. This material consisted of peripheral blood, taken on day 0 of AZD1222 vaccination. The CDR3 region has the DNA TGCGCCAGCAGCCAAAACCCGGGACTAGCGCCACGGGAGACCCAGTACTTC. Encoded protein: CASSQNPGLAPRETQYF.